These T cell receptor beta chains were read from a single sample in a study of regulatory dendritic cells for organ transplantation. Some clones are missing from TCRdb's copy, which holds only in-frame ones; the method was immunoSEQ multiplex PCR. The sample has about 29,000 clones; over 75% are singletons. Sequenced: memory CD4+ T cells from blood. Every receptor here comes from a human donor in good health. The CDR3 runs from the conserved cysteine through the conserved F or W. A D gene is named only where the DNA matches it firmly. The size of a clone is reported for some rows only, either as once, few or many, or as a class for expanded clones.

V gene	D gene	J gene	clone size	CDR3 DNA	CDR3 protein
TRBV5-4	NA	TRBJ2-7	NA	TGTGCCAGCAGCGGTAGGAAAGGGCCGAGCTCCTACGAGCAGTACTTC	CASSGRKGPSSYEQYF
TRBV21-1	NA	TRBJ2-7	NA	TGTGCCAGCAGCGGCGGGTATTACGAGCAGTACTTC	CASSGGYYEQYF
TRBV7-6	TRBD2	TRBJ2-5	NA	TGTGCCAGCAGCTGGACTAGCAGCCAAGAGACCCAGTACTTC	CASSWTSSQETQYF
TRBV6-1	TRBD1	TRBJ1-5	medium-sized	TGTGCCCGACGTGGACAGGCCGAACCCCCGCGCCAGCATTTT	CARRGQAEPPRQHF
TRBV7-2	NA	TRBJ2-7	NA	TGTGCCAGCAGCTCATCAGGGTGGGGGTACGAGCAGTACTTC	CASSSSGWGYEQYF
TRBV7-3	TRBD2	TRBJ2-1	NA	TGTGCCAGCAGCTTATCTAGCGGGAGGTGGAATGAGCAGTTCTTC	CASSLSSGRWNEQFF
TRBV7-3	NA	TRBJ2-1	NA	TGTGCCAGCAGCTTACTGGGGGACCCCTACAATGAGCAGTTCTTC	CASSLLGDPYNEQFF
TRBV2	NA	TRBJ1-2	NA	TGTGCCAGCAGTCCCGGGACGAGGGGCTCCTGGGGCTACACCTTC	CASSPGTRGSWGYTF
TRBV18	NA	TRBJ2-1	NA	TGTGCCAGCTCACCAAGCGGTACCCACAATGAGCAGTTCTTC	CASSPSGTHNEQFF
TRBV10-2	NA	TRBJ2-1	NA	TGCGGGACATCGATGGGTCAGGGCCTCGGGCAGTTCTTC	CGTSMGQGLGQFF
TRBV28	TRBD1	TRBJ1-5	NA	TGTGCCAGCAGTTTGGGCGGGACAGGGCGGCCCCAGCATTTT	CASSLGGTGRPQHF
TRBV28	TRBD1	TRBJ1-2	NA	TGTGCCAGCAGTTTATTCCAGGGGGCAGGCTACACCTTC	CASSLFQGAGYTF
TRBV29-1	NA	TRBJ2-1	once	TGCAGTTGCGGGTTTTCCTACAATGAGCAGTTCTTC	CSCGFSYNEQFF
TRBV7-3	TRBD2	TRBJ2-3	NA	TGTGCCAGCAGCCCCCGGGGCGGGGGTATCGCAGATACGCAGTATTTT	CASSPRGGGIADTQYF
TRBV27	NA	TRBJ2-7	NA	TGTGCCAGCAGCCCCATAGGCTCCTACGAGCAGTACTTC	CASSPIGSYEQYF
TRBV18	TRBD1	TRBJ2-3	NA	TGTGCCAGCTCACCGACACAGGGGGCTAATTGGGCAGATACGCAGTATTTT	CASSPTQGANWADTQYF
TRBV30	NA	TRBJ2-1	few	TGTGCCTGGAGTCCAGGAGACAATGAGCAGTTCTTC	CAWSPGDNEQFF
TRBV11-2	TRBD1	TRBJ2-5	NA	TGTGCCAGCAGCTTAGGAGCCGGGACAGGGCAAGAGACCCAGTACTTC	CASSLGAGTGQETQYF
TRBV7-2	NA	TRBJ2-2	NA	TGTGCCAGCAGCTTAGCGGGGAACTACGCCGGGGAGCTGTTTTTT	CASSLAGNYAGELFF
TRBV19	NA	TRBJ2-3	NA	TGTGCCAGTAGTATGTCCGCGGCACCTTCAGATACGCAGTATTTT	CASSMSAAPSDTQYF
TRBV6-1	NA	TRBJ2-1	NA	TGTGCCAGCAGCATCATCGGCTCCTACAATGAGCAGTTCTTC	CASSIIGSYNEQFF
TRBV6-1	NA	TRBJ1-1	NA	TGTGCCAGCAGTGAACGTCAACTACCATCTGGAGCTTTCTTT	CASSERQLPSGAFF
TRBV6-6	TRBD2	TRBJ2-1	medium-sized	TGTGCCAGCAGACTAATGACGGGACTAGCGGAGAATGAGCAGTTCTTC	CASRLMTGLAENEQFF
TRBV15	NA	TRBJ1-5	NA	TGTGCCACCACCGGACAGAGACATAGCAATCAGCCCCAGCATTTT	CATTGQRHSNQPQHF
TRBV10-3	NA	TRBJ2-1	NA	TGTGCCATCTCTTGGGGAGACAATGAGCAGTTCTTC	CAISWGDNEQFF
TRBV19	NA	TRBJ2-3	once	TGTGCCAGTACGGGCAGCTACACAGATACGCAGTATTTT	CASTGSYTDTQYF
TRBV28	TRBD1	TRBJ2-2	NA	TGTGCCAGCAGTTCTAGGGGGCTGGACACCGGGGAGCTGTTTTTT	CASSSRGLDTGELFF
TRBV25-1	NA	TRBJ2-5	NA	TGTGCCAGCAGCAAACCCCGAGACCCTGGGCAAGAGACCCAGTACTTC	CASSKPRDPGQETQYF
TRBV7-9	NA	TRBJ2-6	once	TGTGCCAGCAGCCCCCAGTCCTCTGGGGCCAACGTCCTGACTTTC	CASSPQSSGANVLTF
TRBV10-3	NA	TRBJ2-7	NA	TGTGCCATCAGTGCCTCCAGCTCCTACGAGCAGTACTTC	CAISASSSYEQYF
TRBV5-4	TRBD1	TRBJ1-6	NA	TGTGCCAGCAGCTTCGGACAGGGGGGGGATTCACCCCTCCACTTT	CASSFGQGGDSPLHF
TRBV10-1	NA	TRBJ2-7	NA	TGCGCCAGCAGTGAGCGGCAGGCCTACGAGCAGTACTTC	CASSERQAYEQYF
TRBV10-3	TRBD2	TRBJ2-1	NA	TGTGCCATCAGTGAGTCGATGGCTAGCGGGAGGACCTACAATGAGCAGTTCTTC	CAISESMASGRTYNEQFF
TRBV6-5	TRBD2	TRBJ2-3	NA	TGTGCCAGCAGTTCGACCCAAGGGAGGGCAGATACGCAGTATTTT	CASSSTQGRADTQYF
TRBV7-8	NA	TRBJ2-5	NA	TGTGCCAGCAGCTTAGCGCGGAGTAGCCGGAAAGAGACCCAGTACTTC	CASSLARSSRKETQYF
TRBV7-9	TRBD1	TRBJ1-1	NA	TGTGCCAGCAGCGGGACAGGGGTAGAAGCTTTCTTT	CASSGTGVEAFF
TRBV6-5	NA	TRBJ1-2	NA	TGTGCCAGCACCCAACTTGGACTGGGCGGCTACACCTTC	CASTQLGLGGYTF